This T cell receptor (beta chain) was obtained from a study of blood T cell repertoires in COVID-19. The trim removed 3 bases at V and 2 bases at J, leaving 16 bases unmatched. Germline V gives CDR1 SEHNR, CDR2 FQNEAQ (reference sequence). The CDR3 length is 19 residues. There are a few counts of this clone. The data were produced by immunoSEQ multiplex PCR, yet TCRdb's version contains in-frame clones alone and is incomplete. The sample yields approximately 290,000 clones, over 75% seen once. The sample was PBMCs or T cells enriched from blood (not recorded which). The sequence was obtained from a woman under 40 who had recovered from COVID-19. V and J are TRBV7-9 and TRBJ2-7, with TRBD1 matching 10 bases. CDR3 residues: CASSLFRDRGLPKPYEQYF. CDR3 bases: TGTGCCAGCAGCTTGTTCCGGGACAGGGGACTTCCAAAACCCTACGAGCAGTACTTC.